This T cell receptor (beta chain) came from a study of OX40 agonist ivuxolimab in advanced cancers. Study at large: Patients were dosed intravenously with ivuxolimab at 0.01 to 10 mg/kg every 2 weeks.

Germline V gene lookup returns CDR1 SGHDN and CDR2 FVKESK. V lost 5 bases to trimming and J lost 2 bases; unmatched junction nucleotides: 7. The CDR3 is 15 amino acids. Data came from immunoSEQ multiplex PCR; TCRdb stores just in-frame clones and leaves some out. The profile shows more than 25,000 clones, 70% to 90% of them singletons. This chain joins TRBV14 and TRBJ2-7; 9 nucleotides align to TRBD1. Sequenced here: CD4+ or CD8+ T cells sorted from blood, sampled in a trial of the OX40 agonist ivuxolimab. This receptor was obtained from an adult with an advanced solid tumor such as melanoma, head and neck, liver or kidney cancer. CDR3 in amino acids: CASSLRGDRAYEQYF. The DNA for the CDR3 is TGTGCCAGCAGCTTACGTGGGGACAGGGCCTACGAGCAGTACTTC.